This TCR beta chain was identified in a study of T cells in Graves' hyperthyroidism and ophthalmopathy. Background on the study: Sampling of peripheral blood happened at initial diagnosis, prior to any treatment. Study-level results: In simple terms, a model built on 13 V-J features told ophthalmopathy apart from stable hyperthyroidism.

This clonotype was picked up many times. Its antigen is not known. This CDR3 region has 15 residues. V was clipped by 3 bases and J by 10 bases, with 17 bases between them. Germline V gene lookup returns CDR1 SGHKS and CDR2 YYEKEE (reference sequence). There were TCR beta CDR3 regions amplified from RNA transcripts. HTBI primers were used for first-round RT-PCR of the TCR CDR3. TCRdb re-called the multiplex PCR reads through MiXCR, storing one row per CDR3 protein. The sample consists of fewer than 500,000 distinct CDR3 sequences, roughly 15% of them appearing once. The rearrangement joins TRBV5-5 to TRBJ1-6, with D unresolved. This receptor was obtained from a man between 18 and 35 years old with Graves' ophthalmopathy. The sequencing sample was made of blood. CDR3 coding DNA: TGTGCCAGCAGCTACGGACGGATCGTCTTATCACCCCTCCACTTT. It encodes CASSYGRIVLSPLHF.